This TCR beta chain was documented in a study of OX40 agonist ivuxolimab in advanced cancers. At the level of the study: Ivuxolimab is a fully human IgG2 antibody that activates OX40 (CD134). Every 2 weeks, patients received ivuxolimab intravenously, dosed at 0.01 to 10 mg/kg.

This clone was seen just once. Its antigen is not known. The germline CDR1 and CDR2 sequences are SGHDN and FVKESK. This CDR3 is 13 amino acids long. Deletions cut 5 bases from V and 1 base from J, with 8 bases between. Some clones are missing from TCRdb's copy, which holds only in-frame ones; the method was immunoSEQ multiplex PCR. The sample records about 60,000 clones, roughly 80% being singletons. Notes on the study in general: On average, CD8+ T cells had more expanded clones than CD4+.

The chain recombines TRBV14 with TRBJ2-5; D might be TRBD2 (5 bases). The receptor's source is an adult with an advanced solid tumor such as melanoma, head and neck, liver or kidney cancer. Sequencing was performed on CD4+ or CD8+ T cells sorted from blood, taken in a trial of the OX40 agonist ivuxolimab. This CDR3 reads CASSGSPQETQYF. The CDR3 DNA reads TGTGCCAGCAGCGGGAGTCCCCAAGAGACCCAGTACTTC.